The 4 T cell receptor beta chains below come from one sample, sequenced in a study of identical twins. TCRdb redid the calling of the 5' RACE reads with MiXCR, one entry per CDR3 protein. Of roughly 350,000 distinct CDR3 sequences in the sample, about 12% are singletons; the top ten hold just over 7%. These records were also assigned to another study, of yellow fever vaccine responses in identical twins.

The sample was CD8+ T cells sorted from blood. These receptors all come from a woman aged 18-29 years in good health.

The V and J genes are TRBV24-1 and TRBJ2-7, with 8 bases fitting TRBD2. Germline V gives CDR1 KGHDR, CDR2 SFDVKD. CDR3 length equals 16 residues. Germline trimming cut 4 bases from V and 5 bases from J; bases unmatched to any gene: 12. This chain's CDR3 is CATSDNPGLGDDEQYV. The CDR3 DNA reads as TGTGCCACCAGTGACAATCCGGGACTAGGGGACGACGAGCAGTACGTC.

Written as DNA, the CDR3 is TGCAGTGCTAGGGCGGGACTTCTCTACGAGCAGTACTTC. Translated, it gives CSARAGLLYEQYF. The V call is TRBV20-1, the J call TRBJ2-7, with D perhaps matching TRBD2 (6 bases). Germline lookup yields CDR1 DFQATT and CDR2 SNEGSKA (reference sequence). This CDR3 is built from 13 residues. V was trimmed by 3 bases and J by 3 bases, leaving 12 bases between them.

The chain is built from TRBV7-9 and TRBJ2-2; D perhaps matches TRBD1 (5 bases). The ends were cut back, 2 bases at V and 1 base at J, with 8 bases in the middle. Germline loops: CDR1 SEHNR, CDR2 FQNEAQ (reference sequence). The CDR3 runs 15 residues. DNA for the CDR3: TGTGCCAGCAGCTTAATAGGGGAGAACACCGGGGAGCTGTTTTTT. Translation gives CASSLIGENTGELFF.

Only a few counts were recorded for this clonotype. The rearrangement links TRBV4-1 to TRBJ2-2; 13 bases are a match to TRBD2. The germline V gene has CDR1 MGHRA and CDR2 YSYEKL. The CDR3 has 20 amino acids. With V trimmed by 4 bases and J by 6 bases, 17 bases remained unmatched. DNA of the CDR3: TGCGCCAGCAGCCCCCGGGTGGGACTAGCGGGAACGAGGGGATCCGGGGAGCTGTTTTTT. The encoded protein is CASSPRVGLAGTRGSGELFF.